Listed here are 16 T cell receptor beta chains from one sample, sequenced in a study of T cell changes during pregnancy in multiple sclerosis. Sequencing was performed with immunoSEQ multiplex PCR; in TCRdb, only in-frame clones are kept and a portion is missing. Among around 100,000 clones, approximately 90% were seen once, and the ten largest hold approximately 3.5%. The input for sequencing was peripheral blood, taken after pregnancy. Receptors originate from a female donor with multiple sclerosis, enrolled in a pregnancy study.

This clone came up once. V is TRBV27 and J is TRBJ1-1; D call uncertain. Trimming took 2 bases from V and 4 from J, leaving 8 bases between them. The germline V gene has CDR1 MNHEY and CDR2 SMNVEV (reference sequence). The CDR3 has 13 residues. Written as DNA, the CDR3 is TGTGCCAGCAGTTTAACTTTCCTCACTGAAGCTTTCTTT. Protein product: CASSLTFLTEAFF.

The chain is built from TRBV10-2 and TRBJ1-5; 7 bases fit TRBD1. Germline V gene data show CDR1 as WSHSY and CDR2 as SAAADI. The CDR3 sequence is 13 residues long. V trimming: 6 bases; J trimming: 2 bases; junction bases outside the gene matches: 1. Here the CDR3 reads CASRGGGNQPQHF. CDR3 in DNA: TGCGCCAGCAGAGGGGGCGGCAATCAGCCCCAGCATTTT.

The chain couples TRBV29-1 to TRBJ1-2; 8 bases are a match to TRBD1. The V segment lost 6 bases and the J segment 5 bases; nucleotides outside the gene matches: 11. This CDR3 is built from 14 residues. Germline CDR1 SQVTM, CDR2 ANQGSEA. CDR3 loop: CSVPGQGLPYGYTF. In DNA form, the CDR3 reads TGCAGCGTCCCTGGACAGGGACTTCCTTATGGCTACACCTTC.

V is TRBV5-1 and J is TRBJ1-3, with TRBD1 identical over 7 bases. Germline CDR1 is SGHRS and CDR2 is YFSETQ. V lost 3 bases, J lost 2 bases, and 5 bases stayed unmatched. The CDR3 has 15 residues. The CDR3 reads CASSSQGEAGNTIYF. CDR3 coding DNA: TGCGCCAGCAGCTCGCAGGGGGAGGCTGGAAACACCATATATTTT.

The rearrangement joins TRBV7-8 to TRBJ1-6; tentatively, D is TRBD1 (5 bases). This CDR3 region has 17 residues. The V gene's germline CDR1 is SGHVS and CDR2 FQNEAQ. Trimming removed 1 base from V and 5 bases from J, with 15 bases in between. CDR3 amino acids: CASSLGWLGQDNSPLHF. CDR3 in DNA: TGTGCCAGCAGCTTAGGGTGGCTGGGGCAAGATAATTCACCCCTCCACTTT.

This rearrangement joins TRBV10-3 to TRBJ1-2, with 11 bases identical to TRBD1. With 2 bases clipped from V and 3 bases from J, the junction kept 2 bases outside the gene matches. The CDR3 has 15 amino acids. Germline CDR1 ENHRY, CDR2 SYGVKD. CDR3 protein: CAISERTGGHYGYTF. DNA of the CDR3: TGTGCCATCAGTGAGCGGACAGGGGGCCACTATGGCTACACCTTC.

This clone was detected only once. The chain has TRBV7-2 and TRBJ1-2; 8 bases line up with TRBD1. CDR1 is SGHTA and CDR2 is FQGNSA in the germline V gene. The trim removed 4 bases at V and 5 bases at J, leaving 9 bases unmatched. This CDR3 region has 15 residues. Here the CDR3 reads CASSSPQGAGYGYTF. The CDR3, as DNA: TGTGCCAGCAGCTCTCCCCAGGGGGCAGGTTATGGCTACACCTTC.

This chain links TRBV11-2 with TRBJ2-7; D remains unclear. The germline V and J ends were trimmed by 5 bases and 1 base, with 9 bases remaining between them. CDR1 SGHAT and CDR2 FQNNGV come from the germline V gene. The CDR3 runs 13 residues. The CDR3 reads CASSPDTSYEQYF. DNA of the CDR3: TGTGCCAGCAGCCCAGACACATCCTACGAGCAGTACTTC.

This chain uses TRBV7-3 with TRBJ1-2; no definite D call. This CDR3 has 13 residues. Germline CDR1 is SGHTA and CDR2 is FQGTGA. The V end was cut by 5 bases, the J end by 8 bases, with 15 bases between. CDR3 region: CASSDPRGSGYTF. As DNA, the CDR3 is TGTGCCAGCAGCGACCCACGGGGATCGGGCTACACCTTC.

The V and J genes are TRBV6-5 and TRBJ1-1, with 7 bases aligning to TRBD1. Trimming removed 6 bases from V and 11 bases from J; junction bases left unmatched: 9. The CDR3 is 12 residues long. Germline CDR1 reads MNHEY; CDR2 reads SVGAGI. The CDR3 nucleotides are TGTGCCAGCAGCCGCGGTGGGGGACAGGCTTTCTTT. Amino acid sequence: CASSRGGGQAFF.

The chain employs TRBV30 and TRBJ2-5, with a tentative D call TRBD1 (5 bases). V was shortened by 1 base and J by 5 bases, with 8 bases between the two germline ends. The CDR3 has 12 amino acids. Germline loops: CDR1 GTSNPN, CDR2 SVGIG (reference sequence). CDR3 protein: CAWSDAGETQYF. The CDR3 coding sequence is TGTGCCTGGAGTGATGCAGGGGAGACCCAGTACTTC.

This clone was found once. This chain connects TRBV2 to TRBJ1-1; D gene uncertain. Germline-derived CDR1 and CDR2 are SNHLY and FYNNEI. The V gene lost 4 bases and the J gene lost 1 base, with 16 bases spanning the gap. This CDR3 has 16 amino acids. The CDR3 spells CASSVERPGQNTEAFF. DNA of the CDR3: TGTGCCAGCAGTGTGGAAAGGCCGGGTCAGAACACTGAAGCTTTCTTT.

The chain carries TRBV7-9 and TRBJ2-5, with a weak D call TRBD2 (6 bases). V was cut by 5 bases and J by 2 bases, with 21 bases left in between. The CDR3 is 17 residues long. Germline lookup yields CDR1 SEHNR and CDR2 FQNEAQ (reference sequence). The CDR3 nucleotides read TGTGCCAGCAGCCATGAGTGGGGGGAGCCGCCTCAAGAGACCCAGTACTTC. As protein: CASSHEWGEPPQETQYF.

The chain couples TRBV13 to TRBJ2-1; 10 nucleotides match TRBD2. CDR1 is PRHDT, CDR2 FYEKMQ, per germline (reference sequence). This CDR3 spans 15 amino acids. The ends lost 5 bases at V and 8 bases at J; junction bases unmatched: 9. The CDR3 sequence is CASSKGLAGEDEQFF. CDR3 nucleotide sequence: TGTGCCAGCAGCAAAGGGCTAGCGGGGGAGGATGAGCAGTTCTTC.

This chain joins TRBV11-1 and TRBJ2-2, with 8 bases identical to TRBD1. CDR1 and CDR2 from the germline V gene are SGHAT and FQDESV (reference sequence). Unmatched junction bases numbered 11, after V lost 5 bases and J lost 3 bases. The CDR3 consists of 17 residues. As DNA, the CDR3 is TGTGCCAGCAGCATCCCGGACAGGGCCGAACACACCGGGGAGCTGTTTTTT. Protein: CASSIPDRAEHTGELFF. The variable domain in full, completed from reference TRBV11-1 and TRBJ2-2, reads EAEVAQSPRYKITEKSQAVAFWCDPISGHATLYWYRQILGQGPELLVQFQDESVVDDSQLPKDRFSAERLKGVDSTLKIQPAELGDSAMYLCASSIPDRAEHTGELFFGEGSRLTVL.

The V gene is TRBV2, the J gene TRBJ2-5; D not resolved. Germline lookup yields CDR1 SNHLY and CDR2 FYNNEI. The CDR3 contains 12 residues. Trimming cost V 7 bases and J 5 bases, with 11 bases left between them. CDR3 in amino acids: CASTLLRETQYF. CDR3 coding DNA: TGTGCCAGCACCCTCCTCAGGGAGACCCAGTACTTC. The whole variable domain, remainder taken from reference TRBV2 and TRBJ2-5, is EPEVTQTPSHQVTQMGQEVILRCVPISNHLYFYWYRQILGQKVEFLVSFYNNEISEKSEIFDDQFSVERPDGSNFTLKIRSTKLEDSAMYFCASTLLRETQYFGPGTRLLVL.